A selection of T cell receptor beta chains follows, all from one sample in a study of tumor-infiltrating lymphocytes in primary liver carcinoma. TCRdb processed the multiplex PCR reads anew with MiXCR; each CDR3 protein has one entry. The data show more than 70,000 distinct CDR3 sequences, 72% seen once. The specimen was liver tumor tissue from sampling region 1. The receptors shown here come from a man aged 40-55 years with primary liver carcinoma and hepatitis B virus infection. Each CDR3 is given with its conserved first and last residue. D genes are given only for firm matches. Some rows have no size entry. The others give once, few or many, or a class for an expanded clone.

DNA: TGTGCCAGCAGCCCCCCACAGCACGGGGTCGCTGAATCTTTCTTT
CDR3: CASSPPQHGVAESFF
J: TRBJ1-1
V: TRBV11-2
D: -
length: 15
size: -

DNA: TGTGCAAGCAGTTACCGTAGTACAAAAGAGACCCGGTACTTC
CDR3: CASSYRSTKETRYF
J: TRBJ2-5
V: TRBV6-5
D: -
length: 14
size: -

DNA: TGTGCCGGCAGCTTACAGGGCCCACTGGTTTTT
CDR3: CAGSLQGPLVF
J: TRBJ1-4
V: TRBV11-2
D: -
length: 11
size: -

DNA: TGTGCCAGTGGACAGCCCAACACTGAAGCTTTCTTT
CDR3: CASGQPNTEAFF
J: TRBJ1-1
V: TRBV19
D: -
length: 12
size: -

DNA: TGCAGCGTTGGTCACGGACTAGAGACTCAGTACTTC
CDR3: CSVGHGLETQYF
J: TRBJ2-5
V: TRBV29-1
D: TRBD2
length: 12
size: -

DNA: TGTGCCAGCAGCAGTTCAAGTACAGGGGGGACTGAAGCTTTCTTT
CDR3: CASSSSSTGGTEAFF
J: TRBJ1-1
V: TRBV6-1
D: TRBD1
length: 15
size: -

DNA: TGTGCCAGCAGCCTCCCTGGGGAAACCGGGGAGCTGTTTTTT
CDR3: CASSLPGETGELFF
J: TRBJ2-2
V: TRBV5-4
D: -
length: 14
size: -

DNA: TGTGCCAGTACAAGGACAGCGGAGTCTGGGGCCAACGTCCTGACTTTC
CDR3: CASTRTAESGANVLTF
J: TRBJ2-6
V: TRBV6-1
D: -
length: 16
size: -

DNA: TGCAGCGTCAGCGTAGCGGGAGGGCCGAGAGATACGCAGTATTTT
CDR3: CSVSVAGGPRDTQYF
J: TRBJ2-3
V: TRBV29-1
D: TRBD2
length: 15
size: many

DNA: TGCAGTGTTGGACTAGCCCCCCCGCACAATGCGCAGTTCTTC
CDR3: CSVGLAPPHNAQFF
J: TRBJ2-1
V: TRBV29-1
D: TRBD2
length: 14
size: -

DNA: TGCGCCAGCAAAAGAGGAACCGGGACAGGGGATTACGAGCAGTACTTC
CDR3: CASKRGTGTGDYEQYF
J: TRBJ2-7
V: TRBV5-1
D: TRBD1
length: 16
size: many

DNA: TGTGCCACTCGCAAAGCTAGCGCAGATACGCACTATTTT
CDR3: CATRKASADTHYF
J: TRBJ2-3
V: TRBV11-2
D: -
length: 13
size: few

DNA: TGCAGTGCCCTCGTCTGGGGGGAGGGCGGGAATGAGCAGTTCTTC
CDR3: CSALVWGEGGNEQFF
J: TRBJ2-1
V: TRBV20-1
D: TRBD2
length: 15
size: -

DNA: TGTGCCAACAGCCAAGATACCCTCTGCGAGCAGTACTTC
CDR3: CANSQDTLCEQYF
J: TRBJ2-7
V: TRBV4-2
D: -
length: 13
size: -

DNA: TGTGCCAGCAGCTTGACGGCGAGGACAGGGGGAATCTACGAGCACTACTTC
CDR3: CASSLTARTGGIYEHYF
J: TRBJ2-7
V: TRBV5-5
D: TRBD1
length: 17
size: few

DNA: TGTGCCAGCAGCTTGGACAGGGTGGACGAGACCGAGAACTTC
CDR3: CASSLDRVDETENF
J: TRBJ2-5
V: TRBV5-4
D: -
length: 14
size: -

DNA: TGTGCCAGAAGCTCAACCGGGACAGGGACTTACACCGGGGAGCTGTTTTTT
CDR3: CARSSTGTGTYTGELFF
J: TRBJ2-2
V: TRBV5-3
D: TRBD1
length: 17
size: -

DNA: TGTGCCATCAGTGGAGGAGAGCAACCGCCCTGCGAGCAGTACTTC
CDR3: CAISGGEQPPCEQYF
J: TRBJ2-7
V: TRBV10-3
D: -
length: 15
size: -

DNA: TGCGCCAGCAGTTATAGGTACGGCGGTACCTACGAGCAGCATTTC
CDR3: CASSYRYGGTYEQHF
J: TRBJ2-7
V: TRBV6-5
D: -
length: 15
size: -

DNA: TGTGCCAGCAGTTACTCCAGCTCCTACGAGCAGTACTTC
CDR3: CASSYSSSYEQYF
J: TRBJ2-7
V: TRBV6-5
D: -
length: 13
size: many

DNA: TGTGCCACCAGCTTGGGGGGGAGCAGAGAGACCCAGTACTTC
CDR3: CATSLGGSRETQYF
J: TRBJ2-5
V: TRBV5-6
D: TRBD2
length: 14
size: -

DNA: TGCGCCAGCAACTTGTCCCGCGTGAGAGAGACCCAGTACTTC
CDR3: CASNLSRVRETQYF
J: TRBJ2-5
V: TRBV5-1
D: -
length: 14
size: once

DNA: TGTGCCAGCAGTCCCAGGGGGATCGATACGCAGTATTTT
CDR3: CASSPRGIDTQYF
J: TRBJ2-3
V: TRBV6-6
D: TRBD1
length: 13
size: many

DNA: TGTGCCAGCAGCCAGGACACGGGCGGGGTGCTGTTTTTT
CDR3: CASSQDTGGVLFF
J: TRBJ2-2
V: TRBV5-5
D: -
length: 13
size: -

DNA: TGTGCCAGCAGAGCCGGGACTAGCTGGGCGTACGAGCAGTACTTC
CDR3: CASRAGTSWAYEQYF
J: TRBJ2-7
V: TRBV6-2/TRBV6-3
D: TRBD2
length: 15
size: -

DNA: TGTGCCAGCGCTAAGAGCTACGAGCAGTACTTC
CDR3: CASAKSYEQYF
J: TRBJ2-7
V: TRBV2
D: -
length: 11
size: few

DNA: TGTGCCATCAGTGTCGGCGGGACAGCTAACATCGGGAAGCTGTTTTTT
CDR3: CAISVGGTANIGKLFF
J: TRBJ2-2
V: TRBV10-3
D: -
length: 16
size: -

DNA: TGTGCCAACAGCCTCGGGACTAGCACACAGACAGATAAGCAGTATTTT
CDR3: CANSLGTSTQTDKQYF
J: TRBJ2-3
V: TRBV11-1
D: TRBD2
length: 16
size: -

DNA: TGTGCCAGCAACTTACTAGCGGGTAGGGGTGAGCAGTTCTTC
CDR3: CASNLLAGRGEQFF
J: TRBJ2-1
V: TRBV6-1
D: TRBD2
length: 14
size: many

DNA: TGTGCCAGCAGTTACAGAACAGCTAGTTATGGCTACACCTTC
CDR3: CASSYRTASYGYTF
J: TRBJ1-2
V: TRBV6-6
D: -
length: 14
size: many

DNA: TGTGCCAGCACATCCTCCGCGGAGGGATGGGAACAGTTCTTC
CDR3: CASTSSAEGWEQFF
J: TRBJ2-1
V: TRBV6-6
D: -
length: 14
size: -

DNA: TGTGTCAGCAGTTACGTCGAGGATGAGCAGTTCTTC
CDR3: CVSSYVEDEQFF
J: TRBJ2-1
V: TRBV6-5
D: -
length: 12
size: -

DNA: TGTGCCAGCAGCCCTTTCAGGGTGGAAGAGACCCAGTACTTC
CDR3: CASSPFRVEETQYF
J: TRBJ2-5
V: TRBV7-2
D: -
length: 14
size: many

DNA: TGTGCCAGCAGACCTTTCGACATTTCCTACGAGCAGTACTTC
CDR3: CASRPFDISYEQYF
J: TRBJ2-7
V: TRBV7-2
D: -
length: 14
size: few

DNA: TGTGGTAGCAGCCCCTCGGGAGGTCTCCACAATGAGCAGTTCTTC
CDR3: CGSSPSGGLHNEQFF
J: TRBJ2-1
V: TRBV5-4
D: TRBD2
length: 15
size: -

DNA: TGTGCCAGCAGCCGAATGGGGGGACAGGAGTTCGGTACTGAAGCTTTATTT
CDR3: CASSRMGGQEFGTEALF
J: TRBJ1-1
V: TRBV11-2
D: TRBD1
length: 17
size: -

DNA: TGCAGCGTCGCTGGGACAGGGTTTAATGTGCAGTTCTTC
CDR3: CSVAGTGFNVQFF
J: TRBJ2-1
V: TRBV29-1
D: TRBD1
length: 13
size: -

DNA: TGTGTCAGCAGTATTAGCAGGGAGGAGGACACGCAGTATTTT
CDR3: CVSSISREEDTQYF
J: TRBJ2-3
V: TRBV7-9
D: -
length: 14
size: -

DNA: TGTGCCATCAGTGGGACAGGGAATGAAAAACTGGTTTTT
CDR3: CAISGTGNEKLVF
J: TRBJ1-4
V: TRBV10-3
D: TRBD1
length: 13
size: -

DNA: TGTGCCAGCAGCTTGAGAGGGGAAGGGCGGAATGAACACTTCTTC
CDR3: CASSLRGEGRNEHFF
J: TRBJ2-1
V: TRBV5-4
D: -
length: 15
size: -

DNA: TGTAGCGTTGGAAGGGCGGACACAGATACGCAGTATTTT
CDR3: CSVGRADTDTQYF
J: TRBJ2-3
V: TRBV29-1
D: -
length: 13
size: -

DNA: TGTGCCAGCAGTGGTCCCGGGACAGAGTACACCGGGGAGCTGTTTTTT
CDR3: CASSGPGTEYTGELFF
J: TRBJ2-2
V: TRBV6-4
D: TRBD1
length: 16
size: once

DNA: TGCGCCAGCAGTCAGGGTTTGTCCACAGATACGCTGTATTTT
CDR3: CASSQGLSTDTLYF
J: TRBJ2-3
V: TRBV12-3/TRBV12-4
D: -
length: 14
size: few

DNA: TGTGCCAGCGCCACGGTGGAGACCCGGTACTTC
CDR3: CASATVETRYF
J: TRBJ2-5
V: TRBV2
D: -
length: 11
size: -

DNA: TGTGCCAGCAGTTCCCGACACCCTCCCGGGGAGCTGTTTTTT
CDR3: CASSSRHPPGELFF
J: TRBJ2-2
V: TRBV12-3/TRBV12-4
D: -
length: 14
size: medium-sized

DNA: -
CDR3: CVGAGAKVFF
J: TRBJ1-4
V: TRBV2
D: -
length: 10
size: -

DNA: TGTGCCAACAGTGCTGGATCGAACAGATTATACTTC
CDR3: CANSAGSNRLYF
J: TRBJ2-7
V: TRBV6-5
D: -
length: 12
size: -

DNA: TGTGCCAGCAGCCACTCGACTGGAGGAAACACCATATACTTT
CDR3: CASSHSTGGNTIYF
J: TRBJ1-3
V: TRBV11-2
D: -
length: 14
size: -

DNA: TGTGCCAGCAGCTCGACACACTACACAGATACGCAGTATTTT
CDR3: CASSSTHYTDTQYF
J: TRBJ2-3
V: TRBV11-2
D: -
length: 14
size: medium-sized

DNA: TGTGCCGGCAGCTCTGCCCAGGGGGACGAGCAGTACTTC
CDR3: CAGSSAQGDEQYF
J: TRBJ2-7
V: TRBV11-2
D: TRBD1
length: 13
size: many

DNA: TGCGCCAGCAGCTTAGGGTTGAGCACAGATACGCAGTATTTT
CDR3: CASSLGLSTDTQYF
J: TRBJ2-3
V: TRBV5-1
D: -
length: 14
size: many

DNA: TGCGCCAGCAGCTGGGGGACAAGCACAGATACGCGGTATTTT
CDR3: CASSWGTSTDTRYF
J: TRBJ2-3
V: TRBV5-1
D: -
length: 14
size: -

DNA: TGTGCCAGCAGCCAAATGGAGGGACAGGGGTTCCGCACTGAAGCTTTCTTT
CDR3: CASSQMEGQGFRTEAFF
J: TRBJ1-1
V: TRBV11-2
D: TRBD1
length: 17
size: once

DNA: TGTGCCAGCAGCCAAGAAGAGGTCCAGTACTTC
CDR3: CASSQEEVQYF
J: TRBJ2-5
V: TRBV4-2
D: -
length: 11
size: -

DNA: TGTGCCAGCAGCCAAATAGCGGGAGAGACCTACGAGCAGTACTTC
CDR3: CASSQIAGETYEQYF
J: TRBJ2-7
V: TRBV4-2
D: TRBD2
length: 15
size: -

DNA: TGTGCCAGCAGATTCCGGGATAGCGGGATGGAGGAGACCCAGTACTTT
CDR3: CASRFRDSGMEETQYF
J: TRBJ2-5
V: TRBV7-9
D: TRBD2
length: 16
size: -

DNA: TGTGCCATCAGTGAGTCATACGGCCAAGAGTCCCAGTACTTC
CDR3: CAISESYGQESQYF
J: TRBJ2-5
V: TRBV10-3
D: -
length: 14
size: -